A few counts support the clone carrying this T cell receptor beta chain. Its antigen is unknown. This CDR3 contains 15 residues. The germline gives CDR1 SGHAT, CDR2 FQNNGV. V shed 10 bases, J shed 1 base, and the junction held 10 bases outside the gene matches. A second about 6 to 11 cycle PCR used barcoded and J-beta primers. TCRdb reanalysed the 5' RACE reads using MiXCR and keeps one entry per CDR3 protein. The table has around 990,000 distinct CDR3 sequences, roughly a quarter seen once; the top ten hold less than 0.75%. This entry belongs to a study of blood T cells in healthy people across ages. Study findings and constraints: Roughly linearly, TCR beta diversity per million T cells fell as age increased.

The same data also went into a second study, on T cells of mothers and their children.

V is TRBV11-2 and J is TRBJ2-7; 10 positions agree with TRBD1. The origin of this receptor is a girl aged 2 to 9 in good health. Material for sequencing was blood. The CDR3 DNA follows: TGTGCCACCACCTCATGGGGACAGGGGTCCTACGAGCAGTACTTC. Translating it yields CATTSWGQGSYEQYF. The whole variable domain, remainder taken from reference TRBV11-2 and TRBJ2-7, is EAGVAQSPRYKIIEKRQSVAFWCNPISGHATLYWYQQILGQGPKLLIQFQNNGVVDDSQLPKDRFSAERLKGVDSTLKIQPAKLEDSAVYLCATTSWGQGSYEQYFGPGTRLTVT.